Sequencing of this T cell receptor (beta chain) was carried out in a study of early T cells in non-severe SARS-CoV-2 infection. Molecules of cDNA were individually given unique molecular identifiers that were attached to them. TCRdb called the 5' RACE reads again in MiXCR, with one record for every CDR3 protein. The sample shows about 24,000 distinct CDR3 sequences, more than 4% of them seen only once. V was clipped by 5 bases and J by 7 bases, with 9 bases between them. This CDR3 has 11 residues. Per germline, CDR1 SQVTM and CDR2 ANQGSEA. Sequencing was carried out using whole blood. V usage is TRBV29-1 and J usage is TRBJ2-1, with D possibly TRBD1 on 5 matching bases. This TCR was sampled from an adult who was a healthcare worker with PCR-confirmed SARS-CoV-2 infection or an uninfected control (not recorded which). CDR3 DNA sequence: TGCAGCGTTTCCAGGGTGAATGAGCAGTTCTTC. Translation gives CSVSRVNEQFF.